These 8 T cell receptor beta chains were all obtained from the same sample, sequenced in a study of cytomegalovirus exposure and HLA in healthy donors (dated by TCRdb to the late 2010s). Preparation of the library involved the immunoSEQ multiplex PCR assay. For the multiplex PCR, a mixture combining 60 forward primers for TCR Vbeta segments and 13 reverse primers for TCR Jbeta segments was used. TCRdb obtained this table from immuneACCESS and retained in-frame rearrangements with V and J assigned. These tables miss some clones; where compared with another copy, unresolved V genes account for less than half of the shortfall, and the remainder is unexplained. The sample table lists some 98,000 clones, around 80% of them with a count of one. The biggest ten clones account for over 1.1% of the sample. Source material: PBMCs. These receptors were obtained from a man in his forties or fifties in good health and CMV-seronegative.

The chain employs TRBV11-3 and TRBJ2-2; TRBD2 is a possible D gene (6 bases). The V end was cut by 5 bases, the J end by 1 base, with 11 bases between. Germline CDR1 SGHNT, CDR2 YENEEA. The CDR3 has 15 amino acids. The CDR3 loop reads CASSASVQNTGELFF. CDR3 coding DNA: TGTGCCAGCAGCGCTAGCGTCCAGAACACCGGGGAGCTGTTTTTT. The whole variable domain, remainder taken from reference TRBV11-3 and TRBJ2-2, is EAGVVQSPRYKIIEKKQPVAFWCNPISGHNTLYWYLQNLGQGPELLIRYENEEAVDDSQLPKDRFSAERLKGVDSTLKIQPAELGDSAVYLCASSASVQNTGELFFGEGSRLTVL.

The chain couples TRBV11-2 to TRBJ2-3; TRBD1 matches at 10 bases. Losses at the gene ends were 5 bases for V and 3 bases for J; bases not matched to a gene: 5. The CDR3 runs to 15 residues. Looked up from germline, CDR1 is SGHAT and CDR2 is FQNNGV. The CDR3 reads CASSPTGGLTDTQYF. In DNA, the CDR3 is TGTGCCAGCAGCCCGACAGGGGGCCTTACAGATACGCAGTATTTT.

V gene TRBV2 combines with J gene TRBJ2-7; TRBD1 agrees at 12 bases. V trimming: 6 bases; J trimming: 6 bases; junction bases outside the gene matches: 6. CDR3 size: 14 residues. Germline CDR1 is SNHLY and CDR2 is FYNNEI. The CDR3 DNA sequence: TGTGCCAGCAGGCCCGGGACAGGGGGCCGCGAGCAGTACTTC. This sequence encodes CASRPGTGGREQYF.

The chain combines TRBV5-1 with TRBJ1-6; TRBD1 might be the D (6 bases). V shed 2 bases and J shed 7 bases, with 13 bases lying between them. There are 15 residues in the CDR3. Germline CDR1 reads SGHRS; CDR2 reads YFSETQ. In DNA form, the CDR3 reads TGCGCCAGCAGCTTAAGCCGGGACAAGAATTCACCCCTCCACTTT. This translates into CASSLSRDKNSPLHF.

This clone was seen a few times. V usage is TRBV7-9 and J usage is TRBJ1-4, with a weak D call TRBD1 (6 bases). CDR1 SEHNR and CDR2 FQNEAQ come from the germline V gene (reference sequence). This CDR3 has 14 amino acids. The ends were cut back, 1 base at V and 6 bases at J, with 9 bases in the middle. DNA of the CDR3: TGTGCCAGCAGCTTAGGTGGGGGCCATGAAAAACTGTTTTTT. Amino acid sequence: CASSLGGGHEKLFF. The full variable domain, rest sourced from reference TRBV7-9 and TRBJ1-4, is DTGVSQNPRHKITKRGQNVTFRCDPISEHNRLYWYRQTLGQGPEFLTYFQNEAQLEKSRLLSDRFSAERPKGSFSTLEIQRTEQGDSAMYLCASSLGGGHEKLFFGSGTQLSVL.

The chain has TRBV27 and TRBJ2-1, with TRBD2 identical over 8 bases. V gave up 7 bases and J gave up 4 bases; unmatched junction bases: 12. Germline CDR1 reads MNHEY; CDR2 reads SMNVEV (reference sequence). The CDR3 is 16 amino acids. CDR3 nucleotide sequence: TGTGCCAGCACCTCGGGGGGGATTGAGGGGTACAATGAGCAGTTCTTC. This codes for CASTSGGIEGYNEQFF.

The J gene is TRBJ1-6, the V gene TRBV7-6; TRBD1 aligns across 8 bases. Losses at the gene ends were 6 bases for V and 7 bases for J; bases not matched to a gene: 5. The germline V gene has CDR1 SGHVS and CDR2 FNYEAQ. This CDR3 is built from 14 residues. The CDR3 sequence is CASSPGGPNSPLHF. The CDR3, as DNA: TGTGCCAGCAGTCCAGGGGGCCCGAATTCACCCCTCCACTTT.

The rearrangement uses TRBV28 and TRBJ2-3, with 11 bases aligning to TRBD2. The CDR3 runs 16 residues. The J segment lost 3 bases and the V segment lost 3 bases, leaving 5 bases of the junction unmatched. Germline CDR1 MDHEN, CDR2 SYDVKM. The DNA of the CDR3 is TGTGCCAGCAGTTTGGCTAGCGGGGGGATTACAGATACGCAGTATTTT. It encodes CASSLASGGITDTQYF.